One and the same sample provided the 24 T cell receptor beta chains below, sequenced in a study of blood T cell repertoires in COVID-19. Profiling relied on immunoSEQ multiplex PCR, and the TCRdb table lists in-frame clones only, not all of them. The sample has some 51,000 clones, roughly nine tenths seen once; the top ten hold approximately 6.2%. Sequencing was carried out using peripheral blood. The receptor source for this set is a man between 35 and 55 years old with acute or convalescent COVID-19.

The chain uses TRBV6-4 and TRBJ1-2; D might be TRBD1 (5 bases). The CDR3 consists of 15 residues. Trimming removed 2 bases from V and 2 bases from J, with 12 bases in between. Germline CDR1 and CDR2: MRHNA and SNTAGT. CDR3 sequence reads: CASSDPGSGNYGYTF. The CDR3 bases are TGTGCCAGCAGTGACCCAGGGTCGGGCAACTATGGCTACACCTTC.

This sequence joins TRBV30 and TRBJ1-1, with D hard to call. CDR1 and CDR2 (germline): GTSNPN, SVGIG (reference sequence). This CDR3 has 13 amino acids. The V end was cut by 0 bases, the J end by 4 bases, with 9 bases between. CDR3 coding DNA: TGTGCCTGGAGTGTCATGGGAGGCACTGAAGCTTTCTTT. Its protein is CAWSVMGGTEAFF.

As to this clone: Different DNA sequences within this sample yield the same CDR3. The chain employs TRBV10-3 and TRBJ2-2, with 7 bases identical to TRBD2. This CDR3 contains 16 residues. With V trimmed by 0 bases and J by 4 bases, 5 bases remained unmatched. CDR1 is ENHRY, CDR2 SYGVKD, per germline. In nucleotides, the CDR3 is TGTGCCATCAGTGAGTCGGGGGGGACCTCCACCGGGGAGCTGTTTTTT. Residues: CAISESGGTSTGELFF.

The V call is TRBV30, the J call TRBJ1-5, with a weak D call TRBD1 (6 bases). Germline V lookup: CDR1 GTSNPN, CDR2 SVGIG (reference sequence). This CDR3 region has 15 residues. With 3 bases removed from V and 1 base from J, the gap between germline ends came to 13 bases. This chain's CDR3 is CAWRPRGLSNQPQHF. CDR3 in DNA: TGTGCCTGGAGGCCCAGGGGTTTGAGCAATCAGCCCCAGCATTTT. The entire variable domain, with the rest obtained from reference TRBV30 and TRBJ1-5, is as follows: SQTIHQWPATLVQPVGSPLSLECTVEGTSNPNLYWYRQAAGRGLQLLFYSVGIGQISSEVPQNLSASRPQDRQFILSSKKLLLSDSGFYLCAWRPRGLSNQPQHFGDGTRLSIL.

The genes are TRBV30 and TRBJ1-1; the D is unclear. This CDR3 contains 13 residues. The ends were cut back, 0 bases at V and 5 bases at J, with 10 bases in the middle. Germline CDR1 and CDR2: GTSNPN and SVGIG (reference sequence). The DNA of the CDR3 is TGTGCCTGGAGTGTGAGGGAGAGGACTGAAGCTTTCTTT. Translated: CAWSVRERTEAFF.

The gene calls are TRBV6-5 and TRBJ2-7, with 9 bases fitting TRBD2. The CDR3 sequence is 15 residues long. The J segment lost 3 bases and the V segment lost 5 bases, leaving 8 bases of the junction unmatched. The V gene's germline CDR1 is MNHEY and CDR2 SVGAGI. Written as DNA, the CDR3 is TGTGCCAGCAGTCCAGCGGGGGGTGGAGGCTACGAGCAGTACTTC. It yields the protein CASSPAGGGGYEQYF.

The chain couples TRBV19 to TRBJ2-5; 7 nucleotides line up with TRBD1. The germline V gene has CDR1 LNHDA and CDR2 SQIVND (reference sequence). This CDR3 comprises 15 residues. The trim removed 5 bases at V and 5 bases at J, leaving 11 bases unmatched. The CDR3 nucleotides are TGTGCCAGTAGTGCCACAGGGGTAGGCTCGGAGACCCAGTACTTC. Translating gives CASSATGVGSETQYF.

The CDR3, as DNA: TGTGCCAGCAGTCCTTTACGGGCAGGGGAGCAGTACTTC. This gives the protein CASSPLRAGEQYF. The genes are TRBV12-3 or TRBV12-4 and TRBJ2-7, with TRBD1 as a possible D gene (5 bases). CDR3 length equals 13 residues. Trimming cost V 5 bases and J 7 bases, with 15 bases left between them.

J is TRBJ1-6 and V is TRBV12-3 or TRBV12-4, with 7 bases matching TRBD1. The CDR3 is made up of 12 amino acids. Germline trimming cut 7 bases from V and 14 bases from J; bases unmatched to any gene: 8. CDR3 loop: CASTLPGGALHF. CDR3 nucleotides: TGTGCCAGCACCCTGCCAGGGGGAGCCCTCCACTTT.

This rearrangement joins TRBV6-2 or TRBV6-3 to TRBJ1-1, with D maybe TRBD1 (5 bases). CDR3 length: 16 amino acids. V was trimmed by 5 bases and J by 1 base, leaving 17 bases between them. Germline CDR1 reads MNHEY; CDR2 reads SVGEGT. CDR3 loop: CASSHNIQDANTEAFF. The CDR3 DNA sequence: TGTGCCAGCAGTCACAATATACAGGACGCGAACACTGAAGCTTTCTTT.

The CDR3 sequence is CASRPGTGKWQPQHF. CDR3 nucleotide sequence: TGTGCCAGCAGACCCGGGACAGGGAAATGGCAGCCCCAGCATTTT. The chain links TRBV2 to TRBJ1-5; TRBD1 matches at 9 bases. Germline loops: CDR1 SNHLY, CDR2 FYNNEI. This CDR3 is 15 amino acids long. The V gene end was trimmed by 6 bases and the J gene end by 7 bases; junction bases not matched to a gene: 10.

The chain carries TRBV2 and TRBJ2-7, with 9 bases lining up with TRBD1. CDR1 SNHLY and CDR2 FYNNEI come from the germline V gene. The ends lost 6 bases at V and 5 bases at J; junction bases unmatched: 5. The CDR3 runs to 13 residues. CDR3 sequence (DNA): TGTGCCAGCAGGGGGACAGGGTGGAACGAGCAGTACTTC. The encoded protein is CASRGTGWNEQYF.

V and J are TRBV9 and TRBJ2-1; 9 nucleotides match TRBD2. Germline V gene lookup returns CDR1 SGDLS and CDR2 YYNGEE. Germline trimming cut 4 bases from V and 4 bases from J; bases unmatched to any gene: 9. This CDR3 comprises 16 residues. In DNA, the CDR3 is TGTGCCAGCAGCCAGCGAGGCGGGAGGGATTACAATGAGCAGTTCTTC. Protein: CASSQRGGRDYNEQFF.

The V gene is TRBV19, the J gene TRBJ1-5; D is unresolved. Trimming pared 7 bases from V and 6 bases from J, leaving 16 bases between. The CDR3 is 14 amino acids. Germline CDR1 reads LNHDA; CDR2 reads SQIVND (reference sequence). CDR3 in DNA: TGTGCCAGTAAGAGGGCTTCAACGGGTCAGCCCCAGCATTTT. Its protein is CASKRASTGQPQHF. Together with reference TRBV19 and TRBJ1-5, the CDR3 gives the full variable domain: DGGITQSPKYLFRKEGQNVTLSCEQNLNHDAMYWYRQDPGQGLRLIYYSQIVNDFQKGDIAEGYSVSREKKESFPLTVTSAQKNPTAFYLCASKRASTGQPQHFGDGTRLSIL.

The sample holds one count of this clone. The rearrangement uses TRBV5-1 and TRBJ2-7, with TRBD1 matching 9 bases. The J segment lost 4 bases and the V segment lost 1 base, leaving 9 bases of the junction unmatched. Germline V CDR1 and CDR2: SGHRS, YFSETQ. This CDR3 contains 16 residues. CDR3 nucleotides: TGCGCCAGCAGCTTGTCCCTGGGACAGGGTTCTTACGAGCAGTACTTC. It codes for CASSLSLGQGSYEQYF.

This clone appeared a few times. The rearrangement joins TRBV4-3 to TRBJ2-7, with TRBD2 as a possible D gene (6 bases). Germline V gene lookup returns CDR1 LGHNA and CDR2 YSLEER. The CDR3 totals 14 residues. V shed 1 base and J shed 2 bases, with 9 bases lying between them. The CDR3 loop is CASSQVRGPYEQYF. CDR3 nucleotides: TGCGCCAGCAGCCAAGTGCGGGGCCCCTACGAGCAGTACTTC.

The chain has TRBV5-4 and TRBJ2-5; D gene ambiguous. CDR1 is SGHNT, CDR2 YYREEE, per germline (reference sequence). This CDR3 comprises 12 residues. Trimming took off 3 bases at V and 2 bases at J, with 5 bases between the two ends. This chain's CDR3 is CASSYEQETQYF. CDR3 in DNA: TGTGCCAGCAGCTACGAGCAAGAGACCCAGTACTTC.

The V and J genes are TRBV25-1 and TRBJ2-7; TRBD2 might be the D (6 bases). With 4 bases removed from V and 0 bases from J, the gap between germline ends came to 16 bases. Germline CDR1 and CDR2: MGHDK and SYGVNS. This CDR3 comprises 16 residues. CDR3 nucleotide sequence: TGTGCCAGCAGTGGGGGAGGTAGCCGTGACTCCTACGAGCAGTACTTC. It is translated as CASSGGGSRDSYEQYF.

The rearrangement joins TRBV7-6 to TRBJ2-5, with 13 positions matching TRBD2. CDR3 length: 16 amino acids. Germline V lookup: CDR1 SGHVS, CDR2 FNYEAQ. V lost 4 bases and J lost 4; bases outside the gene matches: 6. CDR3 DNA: TGTGCCAGCAGCTCTGGACTAGCGGGAGTGGGAGAGACCCAGTACTTC. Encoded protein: CASSSGLAGVGETQYF. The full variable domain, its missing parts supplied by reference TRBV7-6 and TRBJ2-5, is GAGVSQSPRYKVTKRGQDVALRCDPISGHVSLYWYRQALGQGPEFLTYFNYEAQQDKSGLPNDRFSAERPEGSISTLTIQRTEQRDSAMYRCASSSGLAGVGETQYFGPGTRLLVL.

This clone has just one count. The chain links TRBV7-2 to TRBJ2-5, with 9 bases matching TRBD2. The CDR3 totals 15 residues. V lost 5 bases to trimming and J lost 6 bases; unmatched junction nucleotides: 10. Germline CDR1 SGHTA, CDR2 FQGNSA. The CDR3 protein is CASSRALAGVKTQYF. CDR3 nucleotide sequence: TGTGCCAGCAGCCGGGCTTTAGCGGGAGTAAAGACCCAGTACTTC. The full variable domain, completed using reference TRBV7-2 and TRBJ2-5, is GAGVSQSPSNKVTEKGKDVELRCDPISGHTALYWYRQSLGQGLEFLIYFQGNSAPDKSGLPSDRFSAERTGGSVSTLTIQRTQQEDSAVYLCASSRALAGVKTQYFGPGTRLLVL.

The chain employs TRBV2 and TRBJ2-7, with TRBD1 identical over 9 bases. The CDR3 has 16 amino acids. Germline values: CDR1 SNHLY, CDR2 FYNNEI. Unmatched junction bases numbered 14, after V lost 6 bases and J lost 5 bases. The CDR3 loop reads CASRGPGQGMIDEQYF. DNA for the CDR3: TGTGCCAGCAGGGGCCCGGGACAGGGAATGATCGACGAGCAGTACTTC.

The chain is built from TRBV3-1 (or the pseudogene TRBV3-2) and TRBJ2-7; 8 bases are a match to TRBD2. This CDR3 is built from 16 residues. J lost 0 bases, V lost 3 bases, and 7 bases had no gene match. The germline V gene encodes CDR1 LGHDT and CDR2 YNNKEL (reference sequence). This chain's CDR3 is CASSHQREGSSYEQYF. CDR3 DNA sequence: TGTGCCAGCAGCCATCAACGGGAGGGTAGCTCCTACGAGCAGTACTTC.

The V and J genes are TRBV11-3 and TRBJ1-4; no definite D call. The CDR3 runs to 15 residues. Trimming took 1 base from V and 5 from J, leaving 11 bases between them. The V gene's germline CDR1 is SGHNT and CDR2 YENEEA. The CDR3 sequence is CASSLGHEGNEKLFF. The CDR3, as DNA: TGTGCCAGCAGCTTAGGTCATGAGGGAAATGAAAAACTGTTTTTT.

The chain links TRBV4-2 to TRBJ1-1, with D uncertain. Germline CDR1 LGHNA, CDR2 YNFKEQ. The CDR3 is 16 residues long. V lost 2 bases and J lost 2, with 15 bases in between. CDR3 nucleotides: TGTGCCAGCAGCCAAACGATGGCAGGTGGCAACACTGAAGCTTTCTTT. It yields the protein CASSQTMAGGNTEAFF.